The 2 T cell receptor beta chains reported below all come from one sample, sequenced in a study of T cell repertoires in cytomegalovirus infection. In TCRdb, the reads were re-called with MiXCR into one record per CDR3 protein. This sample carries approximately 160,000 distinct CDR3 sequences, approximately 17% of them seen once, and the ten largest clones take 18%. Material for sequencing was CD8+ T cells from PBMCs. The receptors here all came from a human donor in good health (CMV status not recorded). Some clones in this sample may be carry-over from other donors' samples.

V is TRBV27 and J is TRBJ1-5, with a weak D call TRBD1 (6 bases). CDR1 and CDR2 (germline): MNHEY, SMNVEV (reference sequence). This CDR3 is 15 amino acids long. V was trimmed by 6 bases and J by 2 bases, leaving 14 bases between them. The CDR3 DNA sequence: TGTGCCAGCAGCCCGCCAGGGGTTGGCAATCAGCCCCAGCATTTT. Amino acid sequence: CASSPPGVGNQPQHF.

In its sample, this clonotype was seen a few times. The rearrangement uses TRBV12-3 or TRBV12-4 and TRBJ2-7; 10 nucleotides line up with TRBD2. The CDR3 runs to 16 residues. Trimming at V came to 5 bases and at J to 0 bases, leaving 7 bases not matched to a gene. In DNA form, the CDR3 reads TGTGCCAGCAGTGCCTCGACTAGCGGGTTCTCCTACGAGCAGTACTTC. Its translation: CASSASTSGFSYEQYF.